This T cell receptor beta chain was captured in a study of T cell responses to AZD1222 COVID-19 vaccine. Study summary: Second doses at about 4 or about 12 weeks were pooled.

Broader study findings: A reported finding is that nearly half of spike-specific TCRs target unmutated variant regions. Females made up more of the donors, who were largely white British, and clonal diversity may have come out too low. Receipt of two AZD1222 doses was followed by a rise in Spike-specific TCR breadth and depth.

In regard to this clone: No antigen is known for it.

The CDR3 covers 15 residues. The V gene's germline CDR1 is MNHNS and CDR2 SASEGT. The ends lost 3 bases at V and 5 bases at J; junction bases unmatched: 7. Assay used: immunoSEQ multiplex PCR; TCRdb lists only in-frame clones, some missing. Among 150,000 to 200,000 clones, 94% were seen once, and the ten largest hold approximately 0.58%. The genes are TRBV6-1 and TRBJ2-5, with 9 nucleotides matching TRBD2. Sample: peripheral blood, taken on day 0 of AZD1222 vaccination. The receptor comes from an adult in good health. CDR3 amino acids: CASSDRLAEGETQYF. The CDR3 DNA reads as TGTGCCAGCAGTGACCGACTAGCGGAGGGGGAGACCCAGTACTTC.